This T cell receptor (beta chain) was captured by sequencing in a study of early T cells in non-severe SARS-CoV-2 infection. Across the study: Alpha and beta chains were unpaired, from unsorted whole-blood bulk RNA. Regarding the study as a whole: There was a bias toward anti-spike CD8 responses in VDJdb matching, which missed private and CD4 specificities.

The library protocol tagged individual cDNA molecules with unique molecular identifiers. Using its own MiXCR run on the 5' RACE reads, TCRdb lists one record per CDR3 protein. The repertoire holds tens of thousands of distinct CDR3 sequences, with approximately 6.1% as singletons. Germline V gene data show CDR1 as SGHAT and CDR2 as FQNNGV. After removal of 7 bases from V and 2 bases from J, the junction contained 6 bases not matched to a gene. The CDR3 extends over 14 amino acids. This clonotype was detected many times. The antigen is not known. This receptor was identified in an adult who was a healthcare worker with PCR-confirmed SARS-CoV-2 infection or an uninfected control (not recorded which). This chain uses TRBV11-2 with TRBJ2-7; 9 positions agree with TRBD1. Sequenced material: whole blood. The DNA for the CDR3 is TGTGCCAGCACCCCGGGACAGGGCCCCTACGAGCAGTACTTC. Translated, it gives CASTPGQGPYEQYF.